This is a list of T cell receptor beta chains from one sample in a study of blood T cells in healthy people across ages. TCRdb recomputed calls from the 5' RACE reads with MiXCR, one row per CDR3 protein. The sample has around 990,000 distinct CDR3 sequences; around 27% are singletons. The sample also formed part of further work on T cells of mothers and their children.

The sequenced sample was blood. These TCRs come from a girl aged 2-10 years in good health. The CDR3 runs from the conserved cysteine through the conserved F or W. The D gene is left open where the match is weak. Only part of the rows carry a size: once, few, many, or a class if the clone is expanded.

size	D	V	J	CDR3
NA	NA	TRBV10-3	TRBJ2-5	CAISGAGTQETQYF
few	NA	TRBV12-3/TRBV12-4	TRBJ2-2	CASSPGGPTGELFF
NA	NA	TRBV28	TRBJ2-1	CASSPPGRKQFF
few	TRBD2	TRBV11-3	TRBJ2-1	CASSYLSDISGGARDEQFF
few	NA	TRBV28	TRBJ1-2	CASHSLQTENYGYTF
NA	NA	TRBV7-8	TRBJ2-3	CASSFSVSTDTQYF
NA	NA	TRBV20-1	TRBJ2-3	CSVSPPGTDTQYF
NA	TRBD2	TRBV20-1	TRBJ2-7	CSASRPAGGPTYEQYF
NA	NA	TRBV7-9	TRBJ2-6	CARSWDSDSGANVLTF
few	NA	TRBV7-9	TRBJ2-5	CASSLLPPKGQETQYF
NA	TRBD2	TRBV15	TRBJ2-3	CATSRDERERDTQYF
NA	NA	TRBV4-1	TRBJ2-7	CASSHPFRDRGDEQYF
few	TRBD1	TRBV29-1	TRBJ2-7	CSVEDRDRDTEQYF
NA	NA	TRBV9	TRBJ1-4	CASSEGTGRVHEKLFF
NA	TRBD2	TRBV20-1	TRBJ2-2	CSARTSGRVDTGELFF
NA	NA	TRBV12-3/TRBV12-4	TRBJ2-1	CASSWDPKQFF
NA	TRBD1	TRBV20-1	TRBJ1-4	CSALQGQGNEKLFF
few	NA	TRBV7-7	TRBJ2-3	CASSSSSRDTQYF
NA	NA	TRBV7-9	TRBJ2-4	CASTTNREAKNIQYF
NA	TRBD2	TRBV7-9	NA	CASSLFPTSGGAGEQFF
few	NA	TRBV5-1	TRBJ2-5	CASSFPRGSGEETQYF
NA	NA	TRBV2	TRBJ2-3	CASSLRTVLDTQYF
NA	NA	TRBV5-1	TRBJ2-1	CASSIGGLSYNEQFF
NA	NA	TRBV28	TRBJ1-4	CASSSLGGSNEKLFF
NA	NA	TRBV11-2	TRBJ1-4	CASSLDRAESGEELFF
NA	NA	TRBV29-1	TRBJ2-7	CSVIRTEYEQYF
NA	TRBD1	TRBV20-1	TRBJ2-1	CSARAWDRGRDEQFF
NA	NA	TRBV4-1	TRBJ2-3	CASSQVDYSTDTQYF
few	TRBD2	TRBV5-1	TRBJ2-5	CASKYRTSGTQETQYF
NA	TRBD2	TRBV5-1	TRBJ2-1	CASSLIGSGSCNEQFF
many	TRBD2	TRBV5-5	TRBJ2-5	CASSLVAGEQYF
few	NA	TRBV24-1	TRBJ1-2	CATSDYSDGYTF
NA	TRBD1	TRBV7-3	TRBJ2-1	CASSLRTGVVNEQFF
many	NA	TRBV4-2	TRBJ2-1	CASSHPPEVHEQFF
NA	TRBD2	TRBV11-3	TRBJ2-3	CASSHSFSGGASDTQYF
NA	NA	TRBV4-1	TRBJ2-5	CASSQVLTEETQYF
NA	NA	TRBV11-2	TRBJ1-6	CASSSLDSYNSPLHF